This TCR beta chain was retrieved from a study of PD-1 blockade in mismatch repair-deficient tumors. Across the study: Patients had approximately 13 mismatch repair-deficient cancer types and were previously treated and progressing.

Remarks on this clone: Its specificity is not known.

PCR or immunohistochemistry showed mismatch repair deficiency in every enrolled patient. TCR sequencing covered a few patients who responded to pembrolizumab. Findings and caveats of the study: Rapid post-treatment expansion, then contraction, generally preceding radiologic response, marked tumor-resident clones.

Here immunoSEQ multiplex PCR was the method, and the copy in TCRdb shows in-frame clones only, minus some. Counted here are about 100,000 clones, 82% occurring once; the ten biggest clones make up 6.3%. The CDR3 has 11 residues. Germline CDR1 is MDHEN and CDR2 is SYDVKM. V lost 6 bases to trimming and J lost 4 bases, with 6 bases between them. The receptor was derived from an adult with mismatch repair-deficient cancer. The J gene is TRBJ1-1, the V gene TRBV28; D call uncertain. The sample here was peripheral blood, taken around 8 months after starting pembrolizumab. CDR3 DNA: TGTGCCAGCAGGTTGGGCACTGAAGCTTTCTTT. This gives the protein CASRLGTEAFF.